This note documents a single TCR beta chain sequence. This sample is part of a study of post-analysis software for immune sequencing data. Unique molecular identifiers featured in each of the TCR beta cDNA libraries. TCRdb recomputed calls from the PCR reads with MiXCR, one row per CDR3 protein. Found here are fewer than 900,000 distinct CDR3 sequences, more than 45% of them singletons; the top ten hold approximately 5%. Specimen: blood. The source of this sequence is a girl aged 5 to 17 with multiple sclerosis.

In DNA form, the CDR3 reads TGTGCCAGCAGTTTTTGGGGGGCCTATAATTCACCCCTCCACTTT. This encodes CASSFWGAYNSPLHF. The chain uses TRBV12-3 or TRBV12-4 and TRBJ1-6; D possibly corresponds to TRBD1 (5 bases). There are 15 residues in the CDR3. Trimming took off 3 bases at V and 2 bases at J, with 8 bases between the two ends.